This T cell receptor beta chain appears in the sequencing data of a study of blood T cell repertoires in COVID-19. CDR1 and CDR2 (germline): LNHDA, SQIVND (reference sequence). This CDR3 region has 13 residues. V was clipped by 2 bases and J by 7 bases, with 11 bases between them. As processed by the authors: Reference gene primer amplification in the assay estimated nucleated cell counts. TCRdb's table, derived via immunoSEQ multiplex PCR, lists solely in-frame clones and lacks some. D and trimming come from the DNA, and the V and J calls and clone size come from that table. The data show fewer than 350,000 clones, roughly 86% seen once.

This receptor was obtained from a man aged 18-30 years with active or convalescent COVID-19. The chain has TRBV19 and TRBJ1-1; D is uncertain. Source material: peripheral blood. The CDR3 bases are TGTGCCAGTAGTATAAGTCAGGCCATTGAAGCTTTCTTT. It yields the protein CASSISQAIEAFF.